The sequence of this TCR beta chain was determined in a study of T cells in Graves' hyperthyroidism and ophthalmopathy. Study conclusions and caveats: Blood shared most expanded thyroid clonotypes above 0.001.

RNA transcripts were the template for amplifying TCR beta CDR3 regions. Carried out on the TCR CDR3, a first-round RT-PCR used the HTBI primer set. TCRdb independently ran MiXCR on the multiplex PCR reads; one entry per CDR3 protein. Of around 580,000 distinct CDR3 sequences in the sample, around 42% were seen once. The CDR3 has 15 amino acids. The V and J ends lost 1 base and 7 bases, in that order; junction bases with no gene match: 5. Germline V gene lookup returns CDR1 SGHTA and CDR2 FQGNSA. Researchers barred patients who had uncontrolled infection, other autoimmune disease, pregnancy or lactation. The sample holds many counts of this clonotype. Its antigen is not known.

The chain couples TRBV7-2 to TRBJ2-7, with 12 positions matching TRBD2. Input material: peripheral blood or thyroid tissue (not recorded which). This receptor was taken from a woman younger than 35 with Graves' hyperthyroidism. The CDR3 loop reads CASSLGRLAGVEQYF. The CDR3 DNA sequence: TGTGCCAGCAGCTTAGGGCGACTAGCGGGAGTGGAGCAGTACTTC.